These T cell receptor beta chains were read from a single sample in a study of liver allograft versus peripheral blood T cells. One entry per CDR3 protein, called by TCRdb with MiXCR from the reads. The sample contains around 6,000 distinct CDR3 sequences, 15% to 20% of which appear only once. The receptors originated from a human patient who had a liver transplant. The T cells may partly be graft donor cells. Each CDR3 is given with its conserved first and last residue. A D gene is named only where the DNA matches it firmly. Only some rows state a clone size, as once, few, many or a class for expanded clones.

TRBJ1-4,-,TRBD1,TRBV3-1,CASSQEDRLGINEKLFF,TGTGCCAGCAGCCAAGAGGACAGGCTTGGGATTAATGAAAAACTGTTTTTT
TRBJ1-1,-,-,TRBV20-1,CSARPSGRDRTEAFF,TGCAGTGCTAGACCCTCGGGCAGGGATAGAACTGAAGCTTTCTTT
TRBJ2-2,medium-sized,-,TRBV14,CASSQVRGASGELFF,TGTGCCAGCAGCCAAGTGCGTGGGGCCAGCGGGGAGCTGTTTTTT
TRBJ2-1,-,-,TRBV5-1,CASSFTNEQFF,TGCGCCAGCAGCTTTACGAATGAGCAGTTCTTC
TRBJ1-2,-,TRBD1,TRBV19,CASRRPGQGNYGYTF,TGTGCCAGTAGACGTCCGGGACAGGGGAACTATGGCTACACCTTC
TRBJ2-2,few,TRBD2,TRBV20-1,CSASLAGAGTGELFF,TGCAGTGCCTCTTTAGCGGGGGCCGGGACCGGGGAGCTGTTTTTT
TRBJ2-3,-,TRBD2,TRBV30,CAWSPRPLLAGYTDTQYF,TGTGCCTGGAGTCCCCGTCCCCTACTAGCGGGATACACAGATACGCAGTATTTT
TRBJ2-4,-,-,TRBV19,CASSIEGVGVLAKNIQYF,TGTGCCAGTAGTATTGAGGGGGTTGGGGTATTAGCCAAAAACATTCAGTACTTC
TRBJ2-7,medium-sized,-,TRBV27,CASSLQVSYEQYF,TGTGCCAGCAGTTTGCAGGTGAGCTACGAGCAGTACTTC
TRBJ2-5,few,-,TRBV19,CASSIGRAKTQYF,TGTGCCAGTAGTATCGGCAGAGCCAAGACCCAGTACTTC
TRBJ2-7,few,-,TRBV19,CASSIPDYNGEQYF,TGTGCCAGTAGTATACCGGACTATAACGGGGAGCAGTACTTC
TRBJ2-2,medium-sized,TRBD2,TRBV19,CASDLGGMNTGELFF,TGTGCCAGCGACCTGGGGGGGATGAACACCGGGGAGCTGTTTTTT
TRBJ1-1,medium-sized,-,TRBV6-5,CASSGRETGAFF,TGTGCCAGCAGTGGGCGGGAAACCGGGGCTTTCTTT
TRBJ2-3,few,TRBD1,TRBV19,CASNRDRGWDTQYF,TGTGCCAGTAATCGGGACAGGGGATGGGATACGCAGTATTTT
TRBJ2-3,-,TRBD1,TRBV9,CASSVEVQGTDTQYF,TGTGCCAGCAGCGTAGAGGTACAGGGGACGGATACGCAGTATTTT
TRBJ1-1,many,-,TRBV28,CASSLSGHTEAFF,TGTGCCAGCAGTTTATCAGGGCACACTGAAGCTTTCTTT
TRBJ2-3,-,-,TRBV24-1,CATGDPVITTDTQYF,TGTGCCACCGGGGACCCCGTCATTACCACAGATACGCAGTATTTT
TRBJ2-1,medium-sized,TRBD2,TRBV6-5,CASSYSWREGLNEQFF,TGTGCCAGCAGTTACAGCTGGCGGGAGGGCCTTAATGAGCAGTTCTTC
TRBJ2-1,-,TRBD1,TRBV5-5,CASSLQGASYNEQFF,TGTGCCAGCAGCTTGCAGGGGGCCTCCTACAATGAGCAGTTCTTC
TRBJ1-5,medium-sized,-,TRBV6-5,CASSLSLSSNQPQHF,TGTGCCAGCAGTTTATCCCTGAGTAGCAATCAGCCCCAGCATTTT
TRBJ2-7,medium-sized,-,TRBV6-5,CASSYSSNRGAAYEQYF,TGTGCCAGCAGTTACTCGAGCAATCGGGGAGCCGCCTACGAGCAGTACTTC
TRBJ2-2,-,-,TRBV5-1,CASSFIKLAQGDTGELFF,TGCGCCAGCAGCTTCATAAAACTAGCTCAGGGGGACACCGGGGAGCTGTTTTTT
TRBJ1-2,medium-sized,-,TRBV19,CASSIEGVFSYGYTF,TGTGCCAGTAGTATAGAAGGGGTATTCTCCTATGGCTACACCTTC
TRBJ1-5,medium-sized,-,TRBV15,CATSPGYSNQPQHF,TGTGCCACCAGTCCGGGGTATAGCAATCAGCCCCAGCATTTT
TRBJ1-3,-,TRBD1,TRBV7-9,CASSWTGAGNTIYF,TGTGCCAGCAGCTGGACAGGGGCCGGAAACACCATATATTTT
TRBJ2-7,medium-sized,TRBD2,TRBV27,CASSLLPGTSGVLSYEQYF,TGTGCCAGCAGTCTCCTTCCAGGGACTAGCGGGGTGCTCTCCTACGAGCAGTACTTC
TRBJ1-1,-,TRBD1,TRBV9,CASSVVGQALNTEAFF,TGTGCCAGCAGCGTAGTCGGACAGGCGTTGAACACTGAAGCTTTCTTT
TRBJ1-1,medium-sized,-,TRBV7-9,CATNGGTGTEAFF,TGTGCCACCAACGGGGGTACGGGCACTGAAGCTTTCTTT